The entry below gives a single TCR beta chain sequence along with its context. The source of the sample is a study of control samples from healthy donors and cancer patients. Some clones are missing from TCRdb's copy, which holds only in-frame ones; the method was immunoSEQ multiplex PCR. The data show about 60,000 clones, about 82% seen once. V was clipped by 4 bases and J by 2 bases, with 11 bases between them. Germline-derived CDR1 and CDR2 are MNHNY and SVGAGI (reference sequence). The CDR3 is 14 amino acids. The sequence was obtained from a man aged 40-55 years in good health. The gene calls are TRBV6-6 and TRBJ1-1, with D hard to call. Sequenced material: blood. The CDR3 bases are TGTGCCAGCAGTTTTTACACTAGCAACACTGAAGCTTTCTTT. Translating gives CASSFYTSNTEAFF.